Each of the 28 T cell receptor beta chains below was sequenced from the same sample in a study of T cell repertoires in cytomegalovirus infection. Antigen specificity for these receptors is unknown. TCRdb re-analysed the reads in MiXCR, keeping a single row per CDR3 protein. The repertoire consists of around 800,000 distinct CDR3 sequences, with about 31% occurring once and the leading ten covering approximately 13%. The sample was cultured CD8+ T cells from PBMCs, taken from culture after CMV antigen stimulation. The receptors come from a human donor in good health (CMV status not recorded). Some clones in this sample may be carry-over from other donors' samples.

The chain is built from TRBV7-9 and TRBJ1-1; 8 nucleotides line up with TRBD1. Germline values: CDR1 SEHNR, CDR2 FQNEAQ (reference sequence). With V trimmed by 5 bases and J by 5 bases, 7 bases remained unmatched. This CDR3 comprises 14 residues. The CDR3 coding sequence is TGTGCCAGCAGCCGACGCAGGGGGCTGACTGAAGCTTTCTTT. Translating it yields CASSRRRGLTEAFF.

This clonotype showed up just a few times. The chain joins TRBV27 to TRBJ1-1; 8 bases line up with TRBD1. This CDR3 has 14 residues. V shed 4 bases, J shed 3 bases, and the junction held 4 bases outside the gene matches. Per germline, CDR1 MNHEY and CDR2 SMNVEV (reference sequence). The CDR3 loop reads CASSWQGAHTEAFF. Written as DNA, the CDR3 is TGTGCCAGCAGTTGGCAGGGGGCCCACACTGAAGCTTTCTTT.

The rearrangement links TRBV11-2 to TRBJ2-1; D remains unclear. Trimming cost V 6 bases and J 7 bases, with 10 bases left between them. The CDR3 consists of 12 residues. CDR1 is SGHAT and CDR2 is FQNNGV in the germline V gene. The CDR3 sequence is CASRITVNEQFF. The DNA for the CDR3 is TGTGCCAGCAGAATAACGGTGAATGAGCAGTTCTTC.

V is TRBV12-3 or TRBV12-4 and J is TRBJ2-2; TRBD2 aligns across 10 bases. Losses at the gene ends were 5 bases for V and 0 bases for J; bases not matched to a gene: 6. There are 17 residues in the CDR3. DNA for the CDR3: TGTGCCAGCAGTCGGCGTGGACTAGCGGCGAACACCGGGGAGCTGTTTTTT. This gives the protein CASSRRGLAANTGELFF.

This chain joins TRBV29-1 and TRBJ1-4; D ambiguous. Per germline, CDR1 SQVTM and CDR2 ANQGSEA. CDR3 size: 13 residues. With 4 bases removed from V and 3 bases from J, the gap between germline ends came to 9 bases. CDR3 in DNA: TGCAGCGTTGTGCCGGATTCTAATGAAAAACTGTTTTTT. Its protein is CSVVPDSNEKLFF.

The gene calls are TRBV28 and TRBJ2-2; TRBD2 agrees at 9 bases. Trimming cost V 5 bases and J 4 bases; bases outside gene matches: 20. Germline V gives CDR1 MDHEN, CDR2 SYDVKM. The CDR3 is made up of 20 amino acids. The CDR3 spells CASSDTYGAGLAGRTGELFF. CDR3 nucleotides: TGTGCCAGCAGTGACACTTATGGTGCGGGACTAGCTGGTCGCACCGGGGAGCTGTTTTTT.

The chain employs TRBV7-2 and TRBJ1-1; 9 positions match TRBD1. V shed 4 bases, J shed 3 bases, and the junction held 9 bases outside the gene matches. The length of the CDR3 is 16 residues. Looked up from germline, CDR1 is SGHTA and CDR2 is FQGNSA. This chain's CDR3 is CASSSPTDRGDTEAFF. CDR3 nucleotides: TGTGCCAGCAGCTCGCCTACGGACAGGGGAGACACTGAAGCTTTCTTT.

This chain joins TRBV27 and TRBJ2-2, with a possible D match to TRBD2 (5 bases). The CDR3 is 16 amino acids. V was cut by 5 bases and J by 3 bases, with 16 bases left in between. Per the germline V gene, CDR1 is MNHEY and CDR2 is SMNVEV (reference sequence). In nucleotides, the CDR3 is TGTGCCAGCAGTCCCTGGGGTCTGGAGGACACCGGGGAGCTGTTTTTT. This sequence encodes CASSPWGLEDTGELFF.

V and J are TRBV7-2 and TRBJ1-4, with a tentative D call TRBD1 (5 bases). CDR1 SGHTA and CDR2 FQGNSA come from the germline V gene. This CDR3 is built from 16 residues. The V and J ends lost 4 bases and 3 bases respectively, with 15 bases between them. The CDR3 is CASSSSRGDPNEKLFF. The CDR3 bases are TGTGCCAGCAGCTCCAGTAGAGGGGACCCTAATGAAAAACTGTTTTTT.

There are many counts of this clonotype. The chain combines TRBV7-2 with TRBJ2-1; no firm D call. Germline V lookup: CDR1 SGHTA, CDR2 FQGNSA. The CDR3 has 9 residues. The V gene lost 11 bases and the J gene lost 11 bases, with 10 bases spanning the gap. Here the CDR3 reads CAPDPKQFF. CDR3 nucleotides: TGTGCCCCCGATCCAAAGCAGTTCTTC.

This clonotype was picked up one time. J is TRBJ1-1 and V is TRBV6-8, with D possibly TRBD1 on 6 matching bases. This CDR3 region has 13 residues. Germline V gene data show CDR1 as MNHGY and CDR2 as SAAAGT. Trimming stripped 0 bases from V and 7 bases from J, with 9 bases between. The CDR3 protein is CASSYSTGLEAFF. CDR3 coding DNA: TGTGCCAGCAGTTACTCGACAGGACTTGAAGCTTTCTTT.

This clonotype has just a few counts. CDR3 sequence (DNA): TGTGCCAGCAGCTTACGTGGACAGCCGGGGTACAATGAGCAGTTCTTC. Its protein product is CASSLRGQPGYNEQFF. This sequence joins TRBV7-6 and TRBJ2-1, with D perhaps matching TRBD1 (6 bases). CDR1 and CDR2 (germline): SGHVS, FNYEAQ. The V end was cut by 2 bases, the J end by 4 bases, with 15 bases between. The CDR3 sequence is 16 residues long.

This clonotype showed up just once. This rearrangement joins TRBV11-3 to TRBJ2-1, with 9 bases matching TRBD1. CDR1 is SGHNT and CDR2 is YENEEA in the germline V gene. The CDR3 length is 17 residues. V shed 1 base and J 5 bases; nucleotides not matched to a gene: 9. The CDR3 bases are TGTGCCAGCAGCTTAGCCGCAGGACAGGGGTTGAACAATGAGCAGTTCTTC. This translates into CASSLAAGQGLNNEQFF.

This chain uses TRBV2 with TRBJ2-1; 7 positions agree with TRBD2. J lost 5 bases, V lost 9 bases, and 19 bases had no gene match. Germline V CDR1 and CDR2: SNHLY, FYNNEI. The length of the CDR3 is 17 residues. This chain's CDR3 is CASLGGRLARSDNEQFF. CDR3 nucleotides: TGTGCCAGTCTAGGCGGGAGACTTGCCCGTTCAGACAATGAGCAGTTCTTC.

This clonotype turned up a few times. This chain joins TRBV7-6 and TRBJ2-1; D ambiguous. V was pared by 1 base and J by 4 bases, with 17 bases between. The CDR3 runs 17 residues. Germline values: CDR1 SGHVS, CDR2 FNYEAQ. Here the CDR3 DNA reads TGTGCCAGCAGCTTAGAAGGGTCCCCTACTATTTACAATGAGCAGTTCTTC. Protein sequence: CASSLEGSPTIYNEQFF.

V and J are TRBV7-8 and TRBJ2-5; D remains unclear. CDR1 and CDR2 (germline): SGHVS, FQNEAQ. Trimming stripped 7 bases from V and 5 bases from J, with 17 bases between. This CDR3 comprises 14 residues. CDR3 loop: CASNPSKSWETQYF. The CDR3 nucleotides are TGTGCCAGCAACCCTTCCAAGTCCTGGGAGACCCAGTACTTC.

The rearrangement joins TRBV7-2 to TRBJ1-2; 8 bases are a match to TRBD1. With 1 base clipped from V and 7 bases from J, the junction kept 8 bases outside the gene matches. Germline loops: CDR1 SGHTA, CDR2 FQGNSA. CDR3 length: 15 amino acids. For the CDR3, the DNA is TGTGCCAGCAGCTTAGTGAGAACAGGGGGGGCTGGCTACACCTTC. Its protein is CASSLVRTGGAGYTF.

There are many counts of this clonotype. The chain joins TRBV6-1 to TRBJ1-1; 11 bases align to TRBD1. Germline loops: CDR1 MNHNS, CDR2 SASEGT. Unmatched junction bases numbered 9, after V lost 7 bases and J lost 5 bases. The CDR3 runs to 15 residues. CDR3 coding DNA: TGTGCCAGCATCGGACAGGGGGCGATTGAAACTGAAGCTTTCTTT. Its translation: CASIGQGAIETEAFF.

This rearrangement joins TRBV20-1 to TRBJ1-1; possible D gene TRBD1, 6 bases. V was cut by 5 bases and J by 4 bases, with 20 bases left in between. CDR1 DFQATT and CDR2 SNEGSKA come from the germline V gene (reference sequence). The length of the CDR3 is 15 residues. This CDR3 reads CSAPATSGGITEAFF. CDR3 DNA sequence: TGCAGTGCTCCAGCAACTTCGGGGGGCATCACTGAAGCTTTCTTT.

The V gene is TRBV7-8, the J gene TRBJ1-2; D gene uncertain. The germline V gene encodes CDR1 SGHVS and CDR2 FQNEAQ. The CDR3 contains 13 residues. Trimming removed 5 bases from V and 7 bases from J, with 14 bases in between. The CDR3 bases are TGTGCCAGCAGCCCCTTAATTGGAGGTGGCTACACCTTC. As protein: CASSPLIGGGYTF.

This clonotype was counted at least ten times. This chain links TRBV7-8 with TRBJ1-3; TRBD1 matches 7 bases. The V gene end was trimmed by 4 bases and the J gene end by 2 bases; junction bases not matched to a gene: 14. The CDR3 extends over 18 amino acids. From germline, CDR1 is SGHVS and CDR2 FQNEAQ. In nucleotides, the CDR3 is TGTGCCAGCAGCTCCGTTTGGGGTGACAGGGTAGCTGGAAACACCATATATTTT. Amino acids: CASSSVWGDRVAGNTIYF.

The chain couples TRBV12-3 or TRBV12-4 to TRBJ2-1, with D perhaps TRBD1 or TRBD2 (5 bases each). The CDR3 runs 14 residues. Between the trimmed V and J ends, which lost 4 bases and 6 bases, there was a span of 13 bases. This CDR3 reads CASSSSGTINEQFF. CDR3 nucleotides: TGTGCCAGCAGTTCATCCGGGACGATCAATGAGCAGTTCTTC.

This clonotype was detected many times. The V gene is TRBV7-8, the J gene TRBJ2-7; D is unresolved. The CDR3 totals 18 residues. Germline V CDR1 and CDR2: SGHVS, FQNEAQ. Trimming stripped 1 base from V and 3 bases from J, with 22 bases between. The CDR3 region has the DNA TGTGCCAGCAGCTTAGGGATGGAGTTGGGTGCTAACCTCTACGAGCAGTACGTC. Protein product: CASSLGMELGANLYEQYV.

The CDR3 DNA reads TGCGCCAGCAGCCAAGATAGAGGAGGGGTCCCTGAAGCTTTCTTT. The encoded protein is CASSQDRGGVPEAFF. The genes are TRBV4-3 and TRBJ1-1; TRBD1 might be the D (5 bases). From germline, CDR1 is LGHNA and CDR2 YSLEER. This CDR3 contains 15 residues. Trimming took 0 bases from V and 6 from J, leaving 14 bases between them.

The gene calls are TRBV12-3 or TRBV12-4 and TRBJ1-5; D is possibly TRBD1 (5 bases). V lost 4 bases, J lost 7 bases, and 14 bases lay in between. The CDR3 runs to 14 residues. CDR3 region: CASSSRSGRQPQHF. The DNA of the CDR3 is TGTGCCAGCAGTTCCCGGTCAGGGAGGCAGCCCCAGCATTTT.

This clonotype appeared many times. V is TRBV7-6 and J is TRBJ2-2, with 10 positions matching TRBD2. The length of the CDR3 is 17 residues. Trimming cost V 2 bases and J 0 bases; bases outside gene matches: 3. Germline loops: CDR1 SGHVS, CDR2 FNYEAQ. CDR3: CASSLRLAGANTGELFF. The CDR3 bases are TGTGCCAGCAGCTTAAGACTAGCGGGCGCGAACACCGGGGAGCTGTTTTTT.

This CDR3 reads CATSDLQGGDYGYTF. CDR3 DNA: TGTGCCACCAGTGATTTACAGGGGGGGGACTATGGCTACACCTTC. This sequence joins TRBV24-1 and TRBJ1-2; 8 bases are shared with TRBD1. The CDR3 has 15 residues. V gave up 1 base and J gave up 3 bases; unmatched junction bases: 3. In germline, CDR1 is KGHDR, CDR2 SFDVKD.

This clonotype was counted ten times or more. The CDR3 here is CASSGLAGGPRQFF. CDR3 nucleotide sequence: TGTGCCAGCAGTGGGCTAGCGGGGGGGCCCAGGCAGTTCTTC. The chain carries TRBV6-1 and TRBJ2-1; 12 bases are shared with TRBD2. Trimming removed 4 bases from V and 12 bases from J; junction bases left unmatched: 7. The CDR3 runs 14 residues. Germline CDR1 reads MNHNS; CDR2 reads SASEGT.